Here is one TCR beta chain with its context. The CDR3 ends on some other residue instead of the conserved phenylalanine or tryptophan, so this is likely a read error. The DNA is left out, because the CDR3 cannot be placed on it with certainty; the CDR3 is given as TCRdb lists it. This record comes from a study of blood T cell repertoires in COVID-19. Both ends counted, the CDR3 spans 9 residues. Germline CDR1 reads SNHLY; CDR2 reads FYNNEI. The protocol was immunoSEQ multiplex PCR, while the TCRdb copy is restricted to in-frame clones and leaves out a portion. In the table there are 70,000 or so clones, under 95% of which are singletons.

The clonotype was recovered from a human donor in a cohort sampled during active COVID-19. Source material: peripheral blood. This chain connects TRBV2 to TRBJ1-2. CDR3: CASSGMREG.